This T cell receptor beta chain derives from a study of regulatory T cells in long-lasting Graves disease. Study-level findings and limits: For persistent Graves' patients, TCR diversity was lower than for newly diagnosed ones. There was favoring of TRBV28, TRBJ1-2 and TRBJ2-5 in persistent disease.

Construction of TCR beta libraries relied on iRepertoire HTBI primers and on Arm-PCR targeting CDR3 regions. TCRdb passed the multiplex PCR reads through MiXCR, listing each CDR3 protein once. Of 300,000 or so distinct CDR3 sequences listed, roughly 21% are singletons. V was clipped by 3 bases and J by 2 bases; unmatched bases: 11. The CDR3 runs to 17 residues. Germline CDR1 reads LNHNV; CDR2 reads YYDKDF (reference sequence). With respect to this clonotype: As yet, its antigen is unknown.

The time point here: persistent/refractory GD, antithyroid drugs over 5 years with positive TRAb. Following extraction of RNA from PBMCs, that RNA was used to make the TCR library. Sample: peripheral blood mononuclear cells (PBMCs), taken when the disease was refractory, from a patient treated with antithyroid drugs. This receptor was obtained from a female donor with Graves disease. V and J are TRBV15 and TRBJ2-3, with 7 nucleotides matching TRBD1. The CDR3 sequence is CATSREGGSWITDTQYF. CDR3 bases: TGTGCCACCAGCAGGGAAGGGGGCTCGTGGATCACAGATACGCAGTATTTT.